This TCR beta chain stems from a study of cytomegalovirus exposure and HLA in healthy donors. The PCR had 60 Vbeta and 13 Jbeta primers. Some clones are missing from TCRdb's copy, which holds only in-frame ones; the method was immunoSEQ multiplex PCR. The sample holds 150,000 to 200,000 clones, 77% seen once. This clone showed up just a few times. Its specificity is not known. Germline loops: CDR1 MNHEY, CDR2 SVGAGI. J lost 1 base, V lost 4 bases, and 1 base had no gene match. The CDR3 is 15 residues long. Study-level findings and limits: Apparent HLA restriction characterized most CMV-associated TCR beta chains in a later analysis. In an earlier analysis, about 90% or about 30%: the productive usage of most TCR beta V segments. What was likely a sequencing artifact was a cluster of highly shared sequence variants.

The chain has TRBV6-5 and TRBJ2-2; 9 bases align to TRBD2. This sequence originates from a man between 18 and 35 years old in good health and CMV-seronegative. Source material: PBMCs. CDR3: CASSFSGRNTGELFF. CDR3 sequence (DNA): TGTGCCAGCAGTTTTAGCGGGAGGAACACCGGGGAGCTGTTTTTT.